A selection of T cell receptor beta chains follows, all from one sample in a study of blood T cell repertoires in COVID-19. Clones were sequenced by immunoSEQ multiplex PCR, and TCRdb holds only the in-frame ones, with some missing. The data show approximately 450,000 clones, more than 85% seen once. Sample: peripheral blood. The receptors stem from a woman aged 25 to 39 with acute or convalescent COVID-19. The CDR3 runs from the conserved cysteine through the conserved F or W. D genes are given only for firm matches. Clone size appears in some rows only: once, few, many, or a class for an expanded clone.

V gene	D gene	CDR3 length	J gene	clone size	CDR3 DNA	CDR3 protein
TRBV5-5	TRBD1	16	TRBJ1-1	NA	TGTGCCAGCAGCTCGACCGGGACAGCTCCGAACACTGAAGCTTTCTTT	CASSSTGTAPNTEAFF
TRBV7-9	TRBD1	15	TRBJ1-6	NA	TGTGCCAGCAGCACTGGACAGGCCCAGAATTCACCCCTCCACTTT	CASSTGQAQNSPLHF
TRBV5-1	NA	15	TRBJ1-1	NA	TGCGCCAGCAGCTTGGCCCCAGGGGAGAACACTGAAGCTTTCTTT	CASSLAPGENTEAFF
TRBV28	NA	15	TRBJ1-2	NA	TGTGCCAGCAGTTTACCCAGGGAGGAATACTATGGCTACACCTTC	CASSLPREEYYGYTF
TRBV10-3	NA	14	TRBJ1-1	NA	TGTGCCATCAGCCCATCCTCCCGGGACACTGAAGCTTTCTTT	CAISPSSRDTEAFF
TRBV28	NA	14	TRBJ2-5	NA	TGTGCCAGCAGTCCGAAAACAGGGCTCGGGTCCCAGTACTTC	CASSPKTGLGSQYF
TRBV4-2	NA	14	TRBJ1-2	NA	TGTGCCAGCAGCCAAGGAGGCACTAACTATGGCTACACCTTC	CASSQGGTNYGYTF
TRBV2	TRBD2	13	TRBJ2-5	NA	TGTGCCAGCAGGGGACTACTTGACGAGACCCAGTACTTC	CASRGLLDETQYF
TRBV27	NA	15	TRBJ2-1	NA	TGTGCCAGCAGCAGCCCCCACACAGGGTACAATGAGCAGTTCTTC	CASSSPHTGYNEQFF
TRBV28	TRBD1	17	TRBJ1-5	NA	TGTGCCAGCAGTACCCTCGACAGGGTCCGGAGCAATCAGCCCCAGCATTTT	CASSTLDRVRSNQPQHF
TRBV19	TRBD2	14	TRBJ2-5	NA	TGTGCCAGTAATCGGGGGGTTTACCAAGAGACCCAGTACTTC	CASNRGVYQETQYF
TRBV4-1	NA	17	TRBJ2-1	NA	TGCGCCAGCAGCCAAGTAGGGGGGGCGGTACCGTACAATGAGCAGTTCTTC	CASSQVGGAVPYNEQFF
TRBV7-9	TRBD1	13	TRBJ2-7	NA	TGTGCCAGCAGCCATACCGGGACAGCCGAGCAGTACTTC	CASSHTGTAEQYF
TRBV11-2	NA	15	TRBJ1-1	NA	TGTGCCAGCAGCTTAGACTTAACAACGAGGTCTGAAGCTTTCTTT	CASSLDLTTRSEAFF
TRBV28	TRBD1	15	TRBJ2-3	NA	TGTGCCAGCAGTTTTCGGGACAGGCCCACAGATACGCAGTATTTT	CASSFRDRPTDTQYF
TRBV6-5	TRBD1	13	TRBJ1-4	NA	TGTGCCACCGCCGGGACAGGGAATGAAAAACTGTTTTTT	CATAGTGNEKLFF
TRBV15	TRBD2	17	TRBJ2-1	once	TGTGCCACCAGCCCACCACCTCTAGCGGGGGACTACAATGAGCAGTTCTTC	CATSPPPLAGDYNEQFF
TRBV11-2	TRBD1	15	TRBJ2-1	NA	TGTGCCAGCAGCTCGGGACAGGGAAACCACAATGAGCAGTTCTTC	CASSSGQGNHNEQFF
TRBV28	TRBD2	15	TRBJ2-3	once	TGTGCCACCCGAGCCCCTAGCGGGGGCACAGATACGCAGTATTTT	CATRAPSGGTDTQYF
TRBV10-1	NA	15	TRBJ2-2	NA	TGCGCCAGCAGTGAGGGCACGGCGGGTACCGGGGAGCTGTTTTTT	CASSEGTAGTGELFF
TRBV5-6	TRBD1	15	TRBJ2-1	NA	TGTGCCAGCAGACAGGGACAGGGGCCCTACAATGAGCAGTTCTTC	CASRQGQGPYNEQFF
TRBV11-1	NA	13	TRBJ1-1	NA	TGTGCCAGCAGCGGCGGACAGTCTCAAGAAGCTTTCTTT	CASSGGQSQEAFF
TRBV18	TRBD1	15	TRBJ1-2	NA	TGTGCCAGCTCGCCAGGGACAGGGGGCAACTATGGCTACACCTTC	CASSPGTGGNYGYTF
TRBV27	TRBD2	15	TRBJ2-1	few	TGTGCCAGCAGTCCCAGTAGCGGGGCCTACAATGAGCAGTTCTTC	CASSPSSGAYNEQFF
TRBV5-1	NA	15	TRBJ2-7	once	TGCGCCAGCACCTCTGCGCGGGGGCCGTTCTACGAGCAGTACTTC	CASTSARGPFYEQYF
TRBV28	TRBD1	18	TRBJ1-5	NA	TGTGCCAGCAGTTTAGGGACAGGGGGATATAATAGCAATCAGCCCCAGCATTTT	CASSLGTGGYNSNQPQHF
TRBV7-9	TRBD1	14	TRBJ2-1	once	TGTGCCAGCAGCACCCGGGACAGATACAATGAGCAGTTCTTC	CASSTRDRYNEQFF
TRBV5-6	TRBD1	14	TRBJ1-1	NA	TGTGCCAGCAGCGAAGGGACAGCCAACACTGAAGCTTTCTTT	CASSEGTANTEAFF
TRBV18	NA	13	TRBJ1-5	NA	TGTGCCAGCTCGAAGGGGGGAGGGCAGCCCCAGCATTTT	CASSKGGGQPQHF
TRBV5-4	TRBD1	17	TRBJ2-5	NA	TGTGCCAGCAGCTTGAGGGCGGACAGGGGGATTGGGGAGACCCAGTACTTC	CASSLRADRGIGETQYF
TRBV2	TRBD1	14	TRBJ1-5	NA	TGTGCCAGCAGCGCGGACAGGGGGCGTCAGCCCCAGCATTTT	CASSADRGRQPQHF
TRBV30	NA	13	TRBJ1-1	NA	TGTGCCTGGAGTTTCGGAGTTGCCCCTGAAGCTTTCTTT	CAWSFGVAPEAFF
TRBV19	TRBD1	15	TRBJ1-4	NA	TGTGCCAGTAGTCCCTCCGGGACAGGGGATGAAAAACTGTTTTTT	CASSPSGTGDEKLFF
TRBV5-1	NA	15	TRBJ2-2	NA	TGCGCCAGCAGCTTGGGGTCCGTGTCAGTCGGGGAGCTGTTTTTT	CASSLGSVSVGELFF
TRBV12-5	TRBD1	15	TRBJ2-5	NA	TGTGCTAGTGGCCCCTATGGACAGGGAGAGAGCGTCCAGTACTTC	CASGPYGQGESVQYF
TRBV3-1/TRBV3-2	NA	15	TRBJ2-3	NA	TGTGCCAGCAGCCCCCGGGGGGCCCGAGCAGATACGCAGTATTTT	CASSPRGARADTQYF
TRBV11-3	NA	13	TRBJ1-1	once	TGTGCCAGCAGCTTTTCCTCGAACACTGAAGCTTTCTTT	CASSFSSNTEAFF
TRBV5-1	NA	13	TRBJ2-7	NA	TGCGCCAGCAGCTATCAACAGAGCTACGAGCAGTACTTC	CASSYQQSYEQYF
TRBV5-1	NA	16	TRBJ1-1	NA	TGCGCCAGCAGCTTGGACGGGATGGGTTTGAACACTGAAGCTTTCTTT	CASSLDGMGLNTEAFF
TRBV5-5	NA	15	TRBJ2-1	NA	TGTGCCAGCAGCTCCGGGACTGCCTCCTACAATGAGCAGTTCTTC	CASSSGTASYNEQFF